One and the same sample provided the 10 T cell receptor beta chains below, sequenced in a study of beta chain features in type 1 diabetes. The investigators reverse transcribed all of the isolated RNA, so they sequenced expressed TCRB transcripts. Method: immunoSEQ multiplex PCR; TCRdb's copy keeps in-frame clones and lacks some. The table has some 410,000 clones, approximately 15% seen once. Sequences were obtained from naive CD4+ T cells from blood. The receptors come from a man aged 25 to 45 in good health.

This clone was observed at least ten times. This chain uses TRBV30 with TRBJ2-5, with TRBD1 matching over 9 bases. The CDR3 runs to 14 residues. Per the germline V gene, CDR1 is GTSNPN and CDR2 is SVGIG (reference sequence). V dropped 2 bases and J dropped 4; count of bases not matched to a gene: 5. CDR3 bases: TGTGCCTGGAGTCCCGGGACAGGGAGAGAGACCCAGTACTTC. This encodes CAWSPGTGRETQYF.

This clone was observed at least ten times. The gene calls are TRBV30 and TRBJ2-1; 9 bases are shared with TRBD2. This CDR3 has 13 amino acids. The germline V gene has CDR1 GTSNPN and CDR2 SVGIG (reference sequence). J lost 6 bases, V lost 5 bases, and 5 bases had no gene match. The CDR3 is CAWRRLAANEQFF. The DNA of the CDR3 is TGTGCCTGGCGAAGACTAGCGGCCAATGAGCAGTTCTTC.

The sample holds many counts of this clone. V and J are TRBV14 and TRBJ2-1, with unresolved D. Per the germline V gene, CDR1 is SGHDN and CDR2 is FVKESK. V was trimmed by 1 base and J by 11 bases, leaving 6 bases between them. This CDR3 has 11 amino acids. The CDR3 region is CASSQAIQQFF. The CDR3 DNA reads as TGTGCCAGCAGCCAAGCCATCCAGCAGTTCTTC.

This clone was observed a few times. CDR3 sequence (DNA): TGTGCCAGCAGTGAATTGGGGAGCAACGGTGAAGCTTTCTTT. Translating gives CASSELGSNGEAFF. The V gene is TRBV25-1, the J gene TRBJ1-1; D gene unclear. The length of the CDR3 is 14 residues. The germline V gene encodes CDR1 MGHDK and CDR2 SYGVNS. Between the trimmed V and J ends, which lost 1 base and 7 bases, there was a span of 13 bases.

This clone was counted only a few times. The V gene is TRBV29-1, the J gene TRBJ1-1; D unresolved. V was trimmed by 8 bases and J by 1 base, leaving 14 bases between them. Germline-derived CDR1 and CDR2 are SQVTM and ANQGSEA. This CDR3 has 13 residues. CDR3 nucleotides: TGCAGCACTTACGGGAGTGGGAACACTGAAGCTTTCTTT. It specifies CSTYGSGNTEAFF.

The genes are TRBV7-2 and TRBJ2-1; D possibly uses TRBD1 or TRBD2 (7 bases each). Germline V CDR1 and CDR2: SGHTA, FQGNSA. The CDR3 contains 15 residues. Deletions cut 6 bases from V and 7 bases from J, with 19 bases between. The CDR3 DNA is TGTGCCAGCAGTCTCGAGGGAGGGGGCTCGAATGAGCAGTTCTTC. As protein: CASSLEGGGSNEQFF.

This clone has only a few counts. The V call is TRBV2, the J call TRBJ1-1; D not certain. V lost 4 bases and J lost 1, with 7 bases in between. The CDR3 extends over 13 amino acids. Germline V gives CDR1 SNHLY, CDR2 FYNNEI. For the CDR3, the DNA is TGTGCCAGCAGTGGGAACAAGAACACTGAAGCTTTCTTT. Translation: CASSGNKNTEAFF. The full variable domain, in which reference TRBV2 and TRBJ1-1 provide the parts outside the CDR3, is EPEVTQTPSHQVTQMGQEVILRCVPISNHLYFYWYRQILGQKVEFLVSFYNNEISEKSEIFDDQFSVERPDGSNFTLKIRSTKLEDSAMYFCASSGNKNTEAFFGQGTRLTVV.

The chain uses TRBV10-2 and TRBJ1-2; TRBD1 is a possible D gene (5 bases). The germline V gene encodes CDR1 WSHSY and CDR2 SAAADI. CDR3 length: 15 residues. With 2 bases removed from V and 6 bases from J, the gap between germline ends came to 16 bases. The CDR3 sequence is CASSETGRSGHGYTF. The CDR3, as DNA: TGCGCCAGCAGTGAGACGGGGCGAAGTGGGCATGGCTACACCTTC.

This chain links TRBV5-1 with TRBJ2-5, with a tentative D call TRBD1 (6 bases). V gave up 4 bases and J gave up 2 bases, with 12 bases separating them. This CDR3 has 14 amino acids. From germline, CDR1 is SGHRS and CDR2 YFSETQ. Here the CDR3 reads CASSKGTLQETQYF. Written as DNA, the CDR3 is TGCGCCAGCAGCAAAGGGACACTTCAAGAGACCCAGTACTTC.

The sample holds many counts of this clone. The V call is TRBV13, the J call TRBJ2-7; D uncertain. The CDR3 loop spans 13 amino acids. The germline V gene has CDR1 PRHDT and CDR2 FYEKMQ (reference sequence). Between the trimmed V and J ends, which lost 0 bases and 3 bases, there was a span of 6 bases. CDR3: CASSLGGFYEQYV. The CDR3 DNA reads as TGTGCCAGCAGCTTAGGCGGGTTCTACGAGCAGTACGTC.